These 21 T cell receptor beta chains were all obtained from the same sample, sequenced in a study of T cells in localized non-small cell lung cancer. Clones were read by immunoSEQ multiplex PCR, and TCRdb kept only the in-frame ones, dropping some. The sample contains approximately 3,000 clones, roughly 45% of which appear only once. Sequencing used lung tumor tissue, obtained before any cancer treatment. These receptors all come from a male donor aged 60 or over with stage I lung adenocarcinoma.

The genes are TRBV30 and TRBJ1-4; D might be TRBD1 (6 bases). Germline V gene lookup returns CDR1 GTSNPN and CDR2 SVGIG (reference sequence). Between the trimmed V and J ends, which lost 2 bases and 5 bases, there was a span of 6 bases. The CDR3 length is 12 residues. The CDR3 sequence: CAWSTGNEKLFF. The DNA for the CDR3 is TGTGCCTGGAGTACAGGGAATGAAAAACTGTTTTTT. The full variable domain, with the rest looked up from reference TRBV30 and TRBJ1-4, is SQTIHQWPATLVQPVGSPLSLECTVEGTSNPNLYWYRQAAGRGLQLLFYSVGIGQISSEVPQNLSASRPQDRQFILSSKKLLLSDSGFYLCAWSTGNEKLFFGSGTQLSVL.

The chain carries TRBV6-9 and TRBJ2-6, with D unresolved. V lost 6 bases and J 6 bases, leaving 12 bases between the germline ends. The CDR3 has 14 residues. CDR1 MNHGY and CDR2 SVAAGI come from the germline V gene. The CDR3 protein is CASSTRELANVLTF. CDR3 sequence (DNA): TGTGCCAGCAGCACCAGAGAGCTGGCCAACGTCCTGACTTTC.

This clone is large by share. The chain is built from TRBV19 and TRBJ2-3; 9 bases fit TRBD2. Germline loops: CDR1 LNHDA, CDR2 SQIVND (reference sequence). J was trimmed by 2 bases and V by 1 base; bases with no gene match: 1. The CDR3 contains 15 residues. The CDR3: CASSIASGATDTQYF. CDR3 nucleotide sequence: TGTGCCAGTAGTATAGCTAGCGGGGCCACAGATACGCAGTATTTT.

In DNA, the CDR3 is TGTGCCAGCAGTCTCACCTCTAGCGGGAGCGACGAGCAGTACTTC. The encoded protein is CASSLTSSGSDEQYF. The rearrangement uses TRBV9 and TRBJ2-7; 10 bases are a match to TRBD2. Germline V gene data show CDR1 as SGDLS and CDR2 as YYNGEE. V shed 5 bases and J 5 bases; nucleotides not matched to a gene: 10. The CDR3 has 15 amino acids.

Within the sample, this clone is medium-sized. The chain joins TRBV11-3 to TRBJ2-7; the match to TRBD1 covers 9 bases. V shed 3 bases, J shed 5 bases, and the junction held 8 bases outside the gene matches. This CDR3 comprises 15 residues. The germline CDR1 and CDR2 sequences are SGHNT and YENEEA. The CDR3 spells CASSLPDRGVNEQYF. The DNA of the CDR3 is TGTGCCAGCAGCTTGCCGGACAGGGGAGTGAACGAGCAGTACTTC.

The V gene is TRBV9, the J gene TRBJ2-1, with D possibly TRBD2 on 6 matching bases. The CDR3 has 15 residues. V was shortened by 0 bases and J by 7 bases, with 14 bases between the two germline ends. Germline lookup yields CDR1 SGDLS and CDR2 YYNGEE. The CDR3: CASSVDLDYSNEQFF. CDR3 bases: TGTGCCAGCAGCGTAGACCTGGACTACTCAAATGAGCAGTTCTTC.

Only a few counts were recorded for this clone. J is TRBJ1-1 and V is TRBV6-8; possible D gene TRBD1, 5 bases. Between the trimmed V and J ends, which lost 7 bases and 6 bases, there was a span of 18 bases. The CDR3 covers 14 residues. Germline CDR1 is MNHGY and CDR2 is SAAAGT. As DNA, the CDR3 is TGTGCCAGCATCCGGAGGAGGGACGTGGCTGAAGCTTTCTTT. Encoded protein: CASIRRRDVAEAFF.

The V and J genes are TRBV30 and TRBJ2-1; TRBD2 matches at 7 bases. Germline lookup yields CDR1 GTSNPN and CDR2 SVGIG (reference sequence). The V gene end was trimmed by 5 bases and the J gene end by 6 bases; junction bases not matched to a gene: 16. The CDR3 spans 16 residues. CDR3 bases: TGTGCCTGGGTCCCCCTGGGAGCGGGGCAACGCAATGAGCAGTTCTTC. Protein sequence: CAWVPLGAGQRNEQFF. Supplemented by reference TRBV30 and TRBJ2-1, the full variable domain reads SQTIHQWPATLVQPVGSPLSLECTVEGTSNPNLYWYRQAAGRGLQLLFYSVGIGQISSEVPQNLSASRPQDRQFILSSKKLLLSDSGFYLCAWVPLGAGQRNEQFFGPGTRLTVL.

The chain has TRBV6-8 and TRBJ2-7; a possible D gene is TRBD1 (5 bases). The CDR3 covers 15 residues. The V gene lost 0 bases and the J gene lost 0 bases, with 9 bases spanning the gap. Germline-derived CDR1 and CDR2 are MNHGY and SAAAGT. CDR3 coding DNA: TGTGCCAGCAGTTACTCGACCGACAGCTCCTACGAGCAGTACTTC. This codes for CASSYSTDSSYEQYF.

The chain has TRBV4-1 and TRBJ1-2; D is ambiguous. The CDR3 contains 15 residues. Germline CDR1 and CDR2: MGHRA and YSYEKL. Trimming pared 0 bases from V and 7 bases from J, leaving 15 bases between. CDR3 residues: CASSQDLGTYGGYTF. The DNA for the CDR3 is TGCGCCAGCAGCCAAGATCTGGGTACTTACGGTGGCTACACCTTC.

V gene TRBV9 combines with J gene TRBJ2-1, with 10 bases fitting TRBD2. Trimming removed 8 bases from V and 9 bases from J; junction bases left unmatched: 5. The CDR3 length is 12 residues. Germline V CDR1 and CDR2: SGDLS, YYNGEE. The CDR3, as DNA: TGTGCCAGTGGACTAGCGGCCGGTGAGCAGTTCTTC. Amino acids: CASGLAAGEQFF. The variable domain in full, with the rest retrieved from reference TRBV9 and TRBJ2-1, is DSGVTQTPKHLITATGQRVTLRCSPRSGDLSVYWYQQSLDQGLQFLIQYYNGEERAKGNILERFSAQQFPDLHSELNLSSLELGDSALYFCASGLAAGEQFFGPGTRLTVL.

The V call is TRBV9, the J call TRBJ2-2; D remains unclear. Between the trimmed V and J ends, which lost 3 bases and 4 bases, there was a span of 7 bases. The CDR3 covers 13 residues. Germline-derived CDR1 and CDR2 are SGDLS and YYNGEE. CDR3 region: CASSAFSTGELFF. Written as DNA, the CDR3 is TGTGCCAGCAGCGCCTTTAGCACCGGGGAGCTGTTTTTT.

The chain carries TRBV5-1 and TRBJ2-7, with 10 bases aligning to TRBD1. Germline CDR1 SGHRS, CDR2 YFSETQ. V dropped 4 bases and J dropped 0; count of bases not matched to a gene: 4. The CDR3 loop spans 15 amino acids. The CDR3 nucleotides are TGCGCCAGCAGCCCGACAGGGGGCGCCTCCTACGAGCAGTACTTC. It specifies CASSPTGGASYEQYF.

This clone has more than one count but fewer than ten. The chain uses TRBV9 and TRBJ1-5; D perhaps matches TRBD1 (6 bases). Germline V gene sequence: CDR1 SGDLS, CDR2 YYNGEE. Between the trimmed V and J ends, which lost 9 bases and 6 bases, there was a span of 19 bases. The CDR3 totals 14 residues. In nucleotides, the CDR3 is TGTGCCACCACCCCCTGGGGGGGGGCTCAGCCCCAGCATTTT. This gives the protein CATTPWGGAQPQHF.

A few counts support this clone. This chain uses TRBV29-1 with TRBJ2-5; 8 bases line up with TRBD1. The CDR3 has 13 amino acids. CDR1 is SQVTM, CDR2 ANQGSEA, per germline. V was clipped by 7 bases and J by 2 bases; unmatched bases: 6. In DNA, the CDR3 is TGCAGCGGGCAGGGGGCCGGACAAGAGACCCAGTACTTC. Its translation: CSGQGAGQETQYF.

The chain joins TRBV29-1 to TRBJ2-5; D not certain. This CDR3 contains 14 residues. The V end was cut by 7 bases, the J end by 5 bases, with 20 bases between. Germline-derived CDR1 and CDR2 are SQVTM and ANQGSEA. CDR3 nucleotide sequence: TGCAGCGGGGCCGGCGCAGGAAGATTGGAGACCCAGTACTTC. This codes for CSGAGAGRLETQYF.

The chain carries TRBV19 and TRBJ2-1; TRBD1 matches at 9 bases. The CDR3 is made up of 15 amino acids. Germline V gene lookup returns CDR1 LNHDA and CDR2 SQIVND (reference sequence). V lost 5 bases to trimming and J lost 3 bases; unmatched junction nucleotides: 5. DNA of the CDR3: TGTGCCAGTAGTCCACGGACAGGGGTCTACAATGAGCAGTTCTTC. It specifies CASSPRTGVYNEQFF.

Within the sample, this clone is medium-sized. The rearrangement uses TRBV4-1 and TRBJ1-1, with a weak D call TRBD1 (5 bases). V lost 0 bases and J lost 5, with 13 bases in between. The CDR3 length is 15 residues. CDR1 and CDR2 (germline): MGHRA, YSYEKL. As DNA, the CDR3 is TGCGCCAGCAGCCAAGATACGGGGGGTTTTACTGAAGCTTTCTTT. Amino acids: CASSQDTGGFTEAFF.

The J gene is TRBJ1-1, the V gene TRBV9, with 7 nucleotides matching TRBD1. There are 14 residues in the CDR3. J lost 5 bases, V lost 5 bases, and 9 bases had no gene match. Germline assignment: CDR1 SGDLS and CDR2 YYNGEE. Written as DNA, the CDR3 is TGTGCCAGCAGTGCAGGGGGTCTACGTACTGAAGCTTTCTTT. This encodes CASSAGGLRTEAFF.

The chain joins TRBV19 to TRBJ1-1; D unclear. Trimming pared 5 bases from V and 3 bases from J, leaving 10 bases between. This CDR3 has 13 amino acids. The germline V gene encodes CDR1 LNHDA and CDR2 SQIVND (reference sequence). CDR3 nucleotides: TGTGCCAGTAGTGCCCCCCCGTACACTGAAGCTTTCTTT. This translates into CASSAPPYTEAFF.

V usage is TRBV7-7 and J usage is TRBJ1-1; unclear D gene. V was trimmed by 4 bases and J by 2 bases, leaving 11 bases between them. Germline CDR1 SSHAT, CDR2 FNYEAQ (reference sequence). This CDR3 spans 14 amino acids. The CDR3 DNA is TGTGCCAGCAGCTCCCCGCCGGGAAACACTGAAGCTTTCTTT. This encodes CASSSPPGNTEAFF.